A single T cell receptor beta chain is shown here with its context. The antigen remains unidentified. The data stem from a study of T cell repertoires in cytomegalovirus infection. Overall study context: The authors relied on CMV epitopes, both recently identified HLA-C-restricted and well-studied HLA-B-restricted. An indication of both CMV infection and matching HLA type came from public TCR beta signatures.

Study-wide points: HLA-C-restricted, CMV-specific TCR beta clonotypes were dominant ex vivo.

From the reads, TCRdb called clonotypes with MiXCR, one entry per CDR3 protein. The sample consists of under 350,000 distinct CDR3 sequences, about 20% of them appearing once. Sequencing was performed on cultured PBMCs, taken from culture after CMV antigen stimulation. This receptor was identified in a human donor in good health (CMV status not recorded). Some clones in this sample may be carry-over from other donors' samples.

The CDR3 nucleotides are TGTGCCAGCAGCCAAGATCGGGAATGGGGAAACACCATATATTTT. The encoded protein is CASSQDREWGNTIYF. The J gene is TRBJ1-3, the V gene TRBV14, with unresolved D. Trimming left V 0 bases short and J 4 bases short, with 10 bases between. This CDR3 is 15 amino acids long. Germline lookup yields CDR1 SGHDN and CDR2 FVKESK.